One sample yielded the 29 T cell receptor beta chains listed below, sequenced in a study of metastatic and nonmetastatic thyroid tumors. Before thyroid surgery, none of the patients had received any treatment. Using MiXCR, TCRdb reanalyzed the PCR reads. The top ten clones hold 2.4% of a sample with around 27,000 clones, about 22% of them seen once. The source material was blood. Receptors were obtained from a female donor with papillary thyroid cancer or a benign thyroid nodule (not recorded which). Some clones in this sample may be carry-over from other donors' samples.

This clone was recorded many times. J is TRBJ2-2 and V is TRBV7-8, with a tentative D call TRBD2 (5 bases). Trimming stripped 5 bases from V and 7 bases from J, with 14 bases between. Germline V lookup: CDR1 SGHVS, CDR2 FQNEAQ. The CDR3 contains 14 residues. The CDR3 loop reads CASSTRTLRGELFF. Written as DNA, the CDR3 is TGTGCCAGCAGCACCCGGACTCTGCGCGGGGAGCTGTTTTTT.

This clone appeared many times. This sequence joins TRBV9 and TRBJ2-5; TRBD2 is a possible D gene (5 bases). V gave up 0 bases and J gave up 0 bases, with 9 bases separating them. The germline gives CDR1 SGDLS, CDR2 YYNGEE. The CDR3 runs to 15 residues. CDR3 sequence (DNA): TGTGCCAGCAGCGTAGGAGCGGCGTACCAAGAGACCCAGTACTTC. Amino acids: CASSVGAAYQETQYF.

This clone has just a few counts. The chain recombines TRBV19 with TRBJ1-2; D may be TRBD1 (5 bases). The CDR3 sequence is 13 residues long. The V gene's germline CDR1 is LNHDA and CDR2 SQIVND (reference sequence). V was trimmed by 3 bases and J by 10 bases, leaving 15 bases between them. The CDR3 nucleotides read TGTGCCAGTAGTATGGGGCAGGGCGGTGACTACACCTTC. This encodes CASSMGQGGDYTF.

About this clone itself: The junction departs from the called germline gene at one end, perhaps through a read error. CDR3 coding DNA: TGTGCCAGCTGCTCCGACAGGAGGTATGGCCACACCTTC. It yields the protein CASCSDRRYGHTF. The J gene is TRBJ1-2, the V gene TRBV28, with D maybe TRBD1 (6 bases). Germline V gene lookup returns CDR1 MDHEN and CDR2 SYDVKM. The CDR3 extends over 13 amino acids.

This clone was found many times. This is likely a read error, given that the CDR3 carries no conserved phenylalanine or tryptophan at its end. The chain carries TRBV14 and TRBJ2-7; 10 bases map to TRBD2. This CDR3 has 16 amino acids. J lost 6 bases, V lost 4 bases, and 12 bases had no gene match. Per the germline V gene, CDR1 is SGHDN and CDR2 is FVKESK. The CDR3 reads CASSPGGLAGVGEQYL. The CDR3 DNA is TGTGCCAGCAGCCCCGGCGGGCTAGCGGGAGTGGGCGAGCAGTACCTC.

Worth noting for this clone: The same CDR3 arises from other DNA sequences in this sample as well. The gene calls are TRBV5-4 and TRBJ1-1; TRBD1 might be the D (5 bases). Per germline, CDR1 SGHNT and CDR2 YYREEE (reference sequence). The V end lost 2 bases, the J end lost 5 bases, and 10 bases lay between the germline ends. CDR3 size: 13 residues. The CDR3: CASSFGGRTEAFF. CDR3 nucleotides: TGTGCCAGCAGCTTCGGGGGTAGGACTGAAGCTTTCTTT.

This clone was observed many times. The J gene is TRBJ2-7, the V gene TRBV7-9; D ambiguous. Germline CDR1 SEHNR, CDR2 FQNEAQ (reference sequence). Trimming took 3 bases from V and 3 from J, leaving 3 bases between them. This CDR3 has 11 amino acids. CDR3: CASSFNYEQYF. CDR3 DNA sequence: TGTGCCAGCAGCTTTAACTACGAGCAGTACTTC. The variable domain in full, with the rest retrieved from reference TRBV7-9 and TRBJ2-7, is DTGVSQNPRHKITKRGQNVTFRCDPISEHNRLYWYRQTLGQGPEFLTYFQNEAQLEKSRLLSDRFSAERPKGSFSTLEIQRTEQGDSAMYLCASSFNYEQYFGPGTRLTVT.

This clone occurred many times. V is TRBV7-9 and J is TRBJ1-2; maybe TRBD1 (5 bases). Per germline, CDR1 SEHNR and CDR2 FQNEAQ (reference sequence). The CDR3 loop spans 13 amino acids. Trimming took 5 bases from V and 3 from J, leaving 10 bases between them. The CDR3 DNA reads as TGTGCCAGCAGCGACGACAGTTACTATGGCTACACCTTC. It encodes CASSDDSYYGYTF.

In its sample, this clone was seen many times. The chain joins TRBV11-2 to TRBJ2-1; D is tentatively TRBD1 or TRBD2 (7 bases each). CDR1 is SGHAT and CDR2 is FQNNGV in the germline V gene. Between the trimmed V and J ends, which lost 5 bases and 0 bases, there was a span of 17 bases. This CDR3 has 17 amino acids. The CDR3 is CASSLRGGAGSYNEQFF. The DNA of the CDR3 is TGTGCCAGCAGCCTCAGGGGGGGGGCGGGCTCCTACAATGAGCAGTTCTTC.

This clone appeared a few times. J is TRBJ2-5 and V is TRBV6-2 or TRBV6-3; 11 bases are shared with TRBD2. The CDR3 spans 15 residues. Germline values: CDR1 MNHEY, CDR2 SVGEGT. V was clipped by 6 bases and J by 5 bases; unmatched bases: 8. The CDR3 sequence is CASRDGLAGWETQYF. CDR3 nucleotide sequence: TGTGCCAGCAGGGACGGACTAGCGGGTTGGGAGACCCAGTACTTC.

By share, this clone counts as medium-sized. The rearrangement links TRBV12-3 or TRBV12-4 to TRBJ1-2, with 12 bases aligning to TRBD1. J lost 2 bases, V lost 6 bases, and 4 bases had no gene match. The CDR3 covers 15 residues. The chain's CDR3 is CASSGTGGGNYGYTF. CDR3 bases: TGTGCCAGCAGCGGGACAGGGGGCGGGAACTATGGCTACACCTTC.

This clone was seen a handful of times. The junction departs from germline at one end; a sequencing error may be responsible. This CDR3 reads CVSVSGTGSSMQFF. CDR3 bases: TGTGTCAGCGTCTCCGGGACAGGGTCAAGTATGCAGTTCTTC. The chain joins TRBV27 to TRBJ2-1, with 9 bases that match TRBD1. The CDR3 is 14 residues long. The germline CDR1 and CDR2 sequences are MNHEY and SMNVEV (reference sequence).

This clone was seen at least ten times. The chain links TRBV12-3 or TRBV12-4 to TRBJ2-3; perhaps TRBD2 as D (6 bases). V lost 8 bases to trimming and J lost 4 bases, with 16 bases between them. This CDR3 is 14 amino acids long. The CDR3 loop reads CASSGRRVADTQYF. CDR3 coding DNA: TGTGCCAGCTCCGGACGGAGGGTTGCAGATACGCAGTATTTT.

This clone has a handful of counts. The chain carries TRBV27 and TRBJ2-7; 10 bases align to TRBD1. Trimming took 5 bases from V and 2 from J; bases not matched to a gene: 6. The CDR3 is 15 amino acids. Looked up from germline, CDR1 is MNHEY and CDR2 is SMNVEV (reference sequence). The CDR3: CASSLMGQGTYEQYF. The CDR3 DNA follows: TGTGCCAGCAGTCTGATGGGACAGGGGACCTACGAGCAGTACTTC.

This clone came up many times. V and J are TRBV20-1 and TRBJ1-4, with D perhaps TRBD1 (5 bases). Trimming removed 8 bases from V and 7 bases from J, with 20 bases in between. The germline gives CDR1 DFQATT, CDR2 SNEGSKA (reference sequence). The CDR3 consists of 14 residues. Here the CDR3 DNA reads TGCAGTCCTGCGAGGGGCAGGGCTGGTGAAAAACTGTTTTTT. Its translation: CSPARGRAGEKLFF.

This clone was recorded many times. CDR3: CASSDRQGGIHSPLHF. The CDR3 nucleotides are TGTGCCAGCAGCGACAGACAGGGTGGGATTCATTCACCCCTCCACTTT. This chain uses TRBV9 with TRBJ1-6; the match to TRBD1 covers 7 bases. This CDR3 has 16 amino acids. The V segment lost 3 bases and the J segment 8 bases; nucleotides outside the gene matches: 11. The V gene's germline CDR1 is SGDLS and CDR2 YYNGEE.

There are many counts of this clone. J is TRBJ2-7 and V is TRBV5-4; D ambiguous. This CDR3 spans 11 amino acids. V was pared by 5 bases and J by 3 bases, with 6 bases between. The germline CDR1 and CDR2 sequences are SGHNT and YYREEE (reference sequence). The CDR3 is CASSRDYEQYF. The CDR3 DNA sequence: TGTGCCAGCAGTCGTGACTACGAGCAGTACTTC.

This clone was observed at least ten times. The chain uses TRBV7-9 and TRBJ2-1; 14 nucleotides agree with TRBD2. The CDR3 has 16 residues. CDR1 is SEHNR and CDR2 is FQNEAQ in the germline V gene (reference sequence). The V and J ends lost 5 bases and 7 bases, in that order; junction bases with no gene match: 7. This CDR3 reads CASSRTGTSGSNEQFF. The CDR3 nucleotides are TGTGCCAGCAGCCGGACCGGGACTAGCGGGAGTAATGAGCAGTTCTTC. Full variable domain (remainder filled in from reference TRBV7-9 and TRBJ2-1): DTGVSQNPRHKITKRGQNVTFRCDPISEHNRLYWYRQTLGQGPEFLTYFQNEAQLEKSRLLSDRFSAERPKGSFSTLEIQRTEQGDSAMYLCASSRTGTSGSNEQFFGPGTRLTVL.

This chain connects TRBV28 to TRBJ1-5; D may be TRBD1 (6 bases). Per the germline V gene, CDR1 is MDHEN and CDR2 is SYDVKM. This CDR3 has 14 amino acids. The V and J ends lost 3 bases and 7 bases respectively, with 13 bases between them. The CDR3 loop is CASSFPRGHQPQHF. The CDR3, as DNA: TGTGCCAGCAGTTTCCCTCGGGGGCACCAGCCCCAGCATTTT.

This clone was counted at least ten times. V usage is TRBV7-9 and J usage is TRBJ2-5; 8 positions match TRBD2. V lost 5 bases to trimming and J lost 5 bases; unmatched junction nucleotides: 4. The CDR3 consists of 13 residues. Germline assignment: CDR1 SEHNR and CDR2 FQNEAQ (reference sequence). The CDR3 region is CASSQTGGETQYF. In DNA, the CDR3 is TGTGCCAGCAGCCAGACGGGGGGGGAGACCCAGTACTTC.

In the case of this clone: This may be a read error, as it is one base from a much larger clone. J is TRBJ2-5 and V is TRBV7-9; the match to TRBD1 covers 7 bases. The CDR3 consists of 13 residues. With 8 bases clipped from V and 1 base from J, the junction kept 4 bases outside the gene matches. Germline V CDR1 and CDR2: SEHNR, FQNEAQ (reference sequence). The CDR3 protein is CASGQVVQETQYF. The CDR3 DNA sequence: TGTGCCAGCGGACAGGTGGTCCAAGAGACCCAGTACTTC.

This clone has at least ten counts. The chain combines TRBV3-1 with TRBJ1-1; D is uncertain. Germline lookup yields CDR1 LGHDT and CDR2 YNNKEL (reference sequence). The V end was cut by 1 base, the J end by 6 bases, with 9 bases between. The CDR3 sequence is 13 residues long. CDR3 nucleotide sequence: TGTGCCAGCAGCCAAGGCGGCAGACCTGAAGCTTTCTTT. Encoded protein: CASSQGGRPEAFF.

This clone was recorded a few times. The rearrangement links TRBV12-3 or TRBV12-4 to TRBJ2-7; D gene ambiguous. Trimming cost V 1 base and J 3 bases, with 7 bases left between them. The CDR3 consists of 13 residues. CDR3 loop: CASSLDDGYEQYF. CDR3 nucleotides: TGTGCCAGCAGTTTAGACGACGGCTACGAGCAGTACTTC.

This clone appeared many times. CDR3 bases: TGCGCCAGCAGCGTAAGACCCGGGACTAAAGCTTTCTTT. Translating it yields CASSVRPGTKAFF. V usage is TRBV5-1 and J usage is TRBJ1-1; D might be TRBD1 (5 bases). The CDR3 is made up of 13 amino acids. The V end lost 4 bases, the J end lost 9 bases, and 16 bases lay between the germline ends. CDR1 and CDR2 from the germline V gene are SGHRS and YFSETQ. Complete variable domain (other parts from reference TRBV5-1 and TRBJ1-1): KAGVTQTPRYLIKTRGQQVTLSCSPISGHRSVSWYQQTPGQGLQFLFEYFSETQRNKGNFPGRFSGRQFSNSRSEMNVSTLELGDSALYLCASSVRPGTKAFFGQGTRLTVV.

This clone has a count of ten or more. The rearrangement uses TRBV28 and TRBJ2-3, with 8 bases identical to TRBD1. The CDR3 length is 16 residues. Germline V gene sequence: CDR1 MDHEN, CDR2 SYDVKM. J lost 5 bases, V lost 3 bases, and 10 bases had no gene match. CDR3 sequence: CASSFEGRGLKDTQYF. For the CDR3, the DNA is TGTGCCAGCAGTTTTGAGGGCAGGGGGCTAAAAGATACGCAGTATTTT.

This clone occurred many times. The rearrangement joins TRBV28 to TRBJ1-1, with D hard to call. V dropped 6 bases and J dropped 5 bases, with 16 bases sitting between them. The germline V gene encodes CDR1 MDHEN and CDR2 SYDVKM. The length of the CDR3 is 14 residues. The CDR3 region has the DNA TGTGCCAGCAGGCCACCGGGCTGGGGAACTGAAGCTTTCTTT. Protein: CASRPPGWGTEAFF.

In its sample, this clone was seen many times. This chain joins TRBV7-9 and TRBJ1-2, with D perhaps matching TRBD1 (5 bases). This CDR3 has 13 amino acids. Trimming took 5 bases from V and 6 from J, leaving 13 bases between them. Germline CDR1 reads SEHNR; CDR2 reads FQNEAQ (reference sequence). CDR3 sequence reads: CASSPPGGDGYTF. The DNA for the CDR3 is TGTGCCAGCAGCCCCCCCGGGGGGGATGGCTACACCTTC.

This clone is classed as medium-sized. The chain has TRBV6-1 and TRBJ2-7; 10 bases line up with TRBD2. V lost 5 bases to trimming and J lost 6 bases; unmatched junction nucleotides: 10. The CDR3 is 15 amino acids. CDR1 is MNHNS and CDR2 is SASEGT in the germline V gene. The chain's CDR3 is CASSLYLAGVSEQYF. CDR3 coding DNA: TGTGCCAGCAGTTTGTATCTAGCGGGAGTGTCCGAGCAGTACTTC.

This clone was seen ten or more times. The V call is TRBV9, the J call TRBJ2-3, with 8 positions matching TRBD2. V gave up 4 bases and J gave up 6 bases; unmatched junction bases: 7. Germline V gene sequence: CDR1 SGDLS, CDR2 YYNGEE. This CDR3 has 14 residues. The CDR3 nucleotides read TGTGCCAGCAGCCCCGGGACTAGAGGTGATACGCAGTATTTT. Amino acid sequence: CASSPGTRGDTQYF.